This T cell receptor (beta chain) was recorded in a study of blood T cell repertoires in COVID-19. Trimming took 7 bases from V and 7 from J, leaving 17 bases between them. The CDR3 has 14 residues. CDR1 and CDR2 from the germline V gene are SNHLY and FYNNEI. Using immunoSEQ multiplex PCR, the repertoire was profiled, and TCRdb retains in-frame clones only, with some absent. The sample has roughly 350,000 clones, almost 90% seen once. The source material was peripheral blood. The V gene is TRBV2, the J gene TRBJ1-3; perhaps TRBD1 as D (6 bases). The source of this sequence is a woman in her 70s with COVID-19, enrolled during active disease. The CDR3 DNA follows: TGTGCCAGCACCGGGACAATGGACCCGAACACCATATATTTT. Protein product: CASTGTMDPNTIYF.